The subject of this entry is one T cell receptor (beta chain). Its antigen is not identified. This entry belongs to a study of cytomegalovirus exposure and HLA in healthy donors. PCR was performed using 60 Vbeta and 13 Jbeta primers. Method: immunoSEQ multiplex PCR; TCRdb's copy keeps in-frame clones and lacks some. This table holds 140,000 or so clones, roughly 77% found once. CDR3 size: 14 residues. The trim removed 6 bases at V and 1 base at J, leaving 5 bases unmatched. Germline V gene sequence: CDR1 MNHNY, CDR2 SVGAGI (reference sequence). The study's findings and limits: A later analysis reportedly found that, within productive TCRs, an Asian-associated ancestry cluster had fewer N-insertions than the mean observed across the roughly 700 donors. According to the study, roughly 160 TCR beta chains were cytomegalovirus-associated. Among TCR sequences, most were rare, though some public TCRs appeared in many donors.

The sequenced sample consisted of PBMCs. The TCR comes from a woman in her 30s in good health and CMV-seronegative. The chain joins TRBV6-6 to TRBJ2-5, with 7 positions matching TRBD1. Here the CDR3 reads CASRQGPPQETQYF. The CDR3 nucleotides read TGTGCCAGCAGACAGGGGCCCCCCCAAGAGACCCAGTACTTC.